These 14 T cell receptor beta chains came from one sample sequenced in a study of tumor-infiltrating lymphocytes in oesophageal squamous cell carcinoma (TCRdb year 2016). Receptors were amplified or captured by PCR. Sequenced on an Illumina HiSeq 2000. The public reads were reanalyzed by TCRdb: fastp trimming at Q25, MiXCR alignment, in-frame beta chains only. CDR3 protein sequences are deduplicated, and each keeps its most common genes and DNA. In all, the sample holds roughly 23,000 distinct CDR3 sequences, and around 37% of those were seen once. Over 15% of the sample lies in the top ten. The sample comprised esophageal tumor tissue. These receptors originate from a female donor with esophageal squamous cell carcinoma.

This clonotype was seen ten or more times. J is TRBJ1-5 and V is TRBV7-8, with D unclear. Germline values: CDR1 SGHVS, CDR2 FQNEAQ. Trimming took off 0 bases at V and 4 bases at J, with 7 bases between the two ends. The CDR3 has 14 amino acids. For the CDR3, the DNA is TGTGCCAGCAGCTTAGCGTCGGGAAATCAGCCCCAGCATTTT. It encodes CASSLASGNQPQHF. Looking up the rest from reference TRBV7-8 and TRBJ1-5 gives the full variable domain: GAGVSQSPRYKVAKRGQDVALRCDPISGHVSLFWYQQALGQGPEFLTYFQNEAQLDKSGLPSDRFFAERPEGSVSTLKIQRTQQEDSAVYLCASSLASGNQPQHFGDGTRLSIL.

This clonotype appeared many times. The chain is built from TRBV12-3 or TRBV12-4 and TRBJ2-3; D is undetermined. The CDR3 is 14 residues long. With 2 bases removed from V and 2 bases from J, the gap between germline ends came to 8 bases. The CDR3 loop reads CASSLSRNTDTQYF. The CDR3 coding sequence is TGTGCCAGCAGTTTATCCCGAAACACAGATACGCAGTATTTT.

This clonotype was seen many times. The chain employs TRBV4-2 and TRBJ1-4; 9 nucleotides align to TRBD1. The CDR3 has 15 residues. V gave up 1 base and J gave up 8 bases; unmatched junction bases: 5. CDR1 is LGHNA and CDR2 is YNFKEQ in the germline V gene. As DNA, the CDR3 is TGTGCCAGCAGCCAAGTTGGACAGGGGAGCGAAAAACTGTTTTTT. Translation gives CASSQVGQGSEKLFF.

This clonotype is termed medium-sized. The V and J genes are TRBV7-2 and TRBJ2-5, with TRBD1 as a possible D gene (6 bases). Germline CDR1 SGHTA, CDR2 FQGNSA. The CDR3 totals 14 residues. V lost 5 bases and J 2 bases, leaving 12 bases between the germline ends. DNA of the CDR3: TGTGCCAGCAGCAGTGGACAGCGACAAGAGACCCAGTACTTC. The encoded protein is CASSSGQRQETQYF.

This clonotype was observed once. CDR3 residues: CASSPLIEVYETQYF. As DNA, the CDR3 is TGTGCCAGCAGTCCCCTAATTGAGGTCTACGAGACCCAGTACTTC. The chain uses TRBV28 and TRBJ2-5, with D hard to call. V gave up 5 bases and J gave up 5 bases, with 18 bases separating them. Germline V gene data show CDR1 as MDHEN and CDR2 as SYDVKM. The CDR3 length is 15 residues.

Points on this clonotype: One base away lies a much larger clone, so this may be a sequencing read error. The chain employs TRBV6-1 and TRBJ2-3, with TRBD2 identical over 8 bases. CDR3 length: 15 amino acids. V trimming: 7 bases; J trimming: 14 bases; junction bases outside the gene matches: 20. Germline V gene sequence: CDR1 MNHNS, CDR2 SASEGT. CDR3 region: CASKEAGARTGELYF. CDR3 in DNA: TGTGCCAGCAAGGAAGCGGGAGCAAGAACCGGGGAGCTGTATTTT.

This clonotype has only a few counts. The chain is built from TRBV2 and TRBJ2-5; perhaps TRBD2 as D (5 bases). The CDR3 runs 14 residues. The ends were cut back, 3 bases at V and 7 bases at J, with 15 bases in the middle. From germline, CDR1 is SNHLY and CDR2 FYNNEI. The CDR3 sequence: CASSESRYGGTQYF. The CDR3 coding sequence is TGTGCCAGCAGTGAGAGTAGGTATGGAGGGACCCAGTACTTC.

This clonotype was recorded many times. The CDR3 DNA sequence: TGTGCCAGCAGTGTACCCAAGGGGGCTTATCCCTACGAGCAGTACTTC. As protein: CASSVPKGAYPYEQYF. This sequence joins TRBV6-1 and TRBJ2-7; 7 nucleotides align to TRBD1. Trimming cost V 4 bases and J 2 bases; bases outside gene matches: 11. CDR3 size: 16 residues. Germline V gives CDR1 MNHNS, CDR2 SASEGT.

This clonotype occurred many times. The V and J genes are TRBV5-1 and TRBJ2-5; 10 nucleotides match TRBD2. The germline gives CDR1 SGHRS, CDR2 YFSETQ. The CDR3 extends over 16 amino acids. Trimming at V came to 4 bases and at J to 4 bases, leaving 10 bases not matched to a gene. The CDR3 coding sequence is TGCGCCAGCAGCGGCGTTAGCGGGAGGAAGGGAGAGACCCAGTACTTC. This sequence encodes CASSGVSGRKGETQYF.

V gene TRBV7-2 combines with J gene TRBJ1-2, with D hard to call. Germline-derived CDR1 and CDR2 are SGHTA and FQGNSA. The CDR3 is made up of 16 amino acids. The V end lost 3 bases, the J end lost 8 bases, and 22 bases lay between the germline ends. Here the CDR3 DNA reads TGTGCCAGCAGCTTTGGAACCCCGAGGGAGGGTTGGGGCTACACCTTC. Protein sequence: CASSFGTPREGWGYTF. Complete variable domain (other parts from reference TRBV7-2 and TRBJ1-2): GAGVSQSPSNKVTEKGKDVELRCDPISGHTALYWYRQSLGQGLEFLIYFQGNSAPDKSGLPSDRFSAERTGGSVSTLTIQRTQQEDSAVYLCASSFGTPREGWGYTFGSGTRLTVV.

This clonotype was seen a few times. The gene calls are TRBV7-2 and TRBJ2-5; 11 bases match TRBD2. After removal of 0 bases from V and 1 base from J, the junction contained 1 base not matched to a gene. Per germline, CDR1 SGHTA and CDR2 FQGNSA. The CDR3 runs to 16 residues. The CDR3 sequence: CASSLAGTSGQETQYF. CDR3 bases: TGTGCCAGCAGCTTAGCCGGGACTAGCGGCCAAGAGACCCAGTACTTC.

In this sample, this clonotype turned up many times. The V and J genes are TRBV6-1 and TRBJ2-1; unclear D gene. This CDR3 comprises 13 residues. Trimming stripped 0 bases from V and 12 bases from J, with 12 bases between. The germline gives CDR1 MNHNS, CDR2 SASEGT. CDR3 residues: CASSEAETVTQFF. The CDR3 bases are TGTGCCAGCAGTGAAGCAGAGACGGTAACGCAGTTCTTC.

The rearrangement links TRBV15 to TRBJ1-2; D is possibly TRBD1 (5 bases). The V end was cut by 1 base, the J end by 0 bases, with 12 bases between. Germline V gives CDR1 LNHNV, CDR2 YYDKDF (reference sequence). This CDR3 spans 16 amino acids. CDR3 in amino acids: CATSRGLGGANYGYTF. The CDR3 nucleotides are TGTGCCACCAGCAGAGGTTTGGGGGGAGCTAACTATGGCTACACCTTC.

This clonotype was seen once. The chain uses TRBV12-3 or TRBV12-4 and TRBJ2-1, with 7 bases matching TRBD2. The CDR3 is 13 residues long. Losses at the gene ends were 5 bases for V and 7 bases for J; bases not matched to a gene: 5. In nucleotides, the CDR3 is TGTGCCAGCAGTAGGGGAGGGCAGAATGAGCAGTTCTTC. This sequence encodes CASSRGGQNEQFF.